Each of the 27 T cell receptor beta chains below was sequenced from the same sample in a study of cytotoxic CD8 clonotypes in ibrutinib-treated CLL. Method: immunoSEQ multiplex PCR; TCRdb's copy keeps in-frame clones and lacks some. The sample shows 130,000 to 150,000 clones, 70% to 80% of them seen only once. The source was PBMCs, collected after 12 months of ibrutinib treatment. These receptors were collected from a human donor with chronic lymphocytic leukemia.

The genes are TRBV4-2 and TRBJ2-2; 8 bases agree with TRBD2. Germline lookup yields CDR1 LGHNA and CDR2 YNFKEQ. V lost 6 bases, J lost 4 bases, and 7 bases stayed unmatched. CDR3 length: 15 residues. CDR3 residues: CASRPLAGLTGELFF. The DNA for the CDR3 is TGTGCCAGCAGGCCTCTAGCGGGCCTCACCGGGGAGCTGTTTTTT.

CDR3 residues: CASSMGQGTYNEQFF. The CDR3 DNA sequence: TGTGCCAGTAGTATGGGCCAGGGGACCTACAATGAGCAGTTCTTC. The chain joins TRBV19 to TRBJ2-1; TRBD1 is a possible D gene (6 bases). The V end was cut by 3 bases, the J end by 2 bases, with 11 bases between. Germline CDR1 is LNHDA and CDR2 is SQIVND (reference sequence). This CDR3 is 15 amino acids long.

The rearrangement joins TRBV7-2 to TRBJ2-7; 7 bases agree with TRBD2. The germline gives CDR1 SGHTA, CDR2 FQGNSA. The CDR3 sequence is 15 residues long. J was trimmed by 5 bases and V by 4 bases; bases with no gene match: 11. The CDR3 DNA reads as TGTGCCAGCAGCTCCGTAGCGGGCCCGTTCGACGAGCAGTACTTC. Residues: CASSSVAGPFDEQYF.

Only a few counts were recorded for this clone. The rearrangement links TRBV7-9 to TRBJ2-3; 7 nucleotides line up with TRBD2. After removal of 6 bases from V and 1 base from J, the junction contained 4 bases not matched to a gene. The CDR3 spans 14 residues. In germline, CDR1 is SEHNR, CDR2 FQNEAQ (reference sequence). This CDR3 is CASSASGRTDTQYF. CDR3 DNA: TGTGCCAGCAGTGCTAGCGGACGCACAGATACGCAGTATTTT.

With regard to this clone: The junction shows a germline mismatch at one end, possibly a read error. The CDR3 DNA reads as TGCGCCAGCAGCCAAGACCATTCGGGAGTGTACGGGCAGTACTTC. It translates to CASSQDHSGVYGQYF. The chain has TRBV4-1 and TRBJ2-7, with D perhaps matching TRBD2 (6 bases). Germline V gives CDR1 MGHRA, CDR2 YSYEKL. This CDR3 region has 15 residues.

The genes are TRBV14 and TRBJ2-3; perhaps TRBD1 as D (5 bases). The CDR3 length is 14 residues. Trimming stripped 2 bases from V and 1 base from J, with 7 bases between. The germline CDR1 and CDR2 sequences are SGHDN and FVKESK. CDR3 amino acids: CASSQLGRTDTQYF. Here the CDR3 DNA reads TGTGCCAGCAGCCAACTGGGGCGCACAGATACGCAGTATTTT.

V and J are TRBV5-1 and TRBJ1-2; TRBD1 aligns across 7 bases. Germline V gene data show CDR1 as SGHRS and CDR2 as YFSETQ. V shed 7 bases, J shed 7 bases, and the junction held 7 bases outside the gene matches. The CDR3 sequence is 12 residues long. CDR3 sequence (DNA): TGCGCCAGCCATTCAGGGGGAGGTGGCTACACCTTC. Its translation is CASHSGGGGYTF.

The rearrangement joins TRBV30 to TRBJ2-7; D is ambiguous. V lost 1 base and J lost 3, with 7 bases in between. The CDR3 contains 12 residues. The germline CDR1 and CDR2 sequences are GTSNPN and SVGIG (reference sequence). CDR3 residues: CAWSGPFYEQYF. The CDR3 DNA reads TGTGCCTGGAGTGGGCCTTTCTACGAGCAGTACTTC.

The chain combines TRBV9 with TRBJ2-7; D unresolved. V lost 0 bases to trimming and J lost 6 bases, with 7 bases between them. This CDR3 has 12 amino acids. In germline, CDR1 is SGDLS, CDR2 YYNGEE. The CDR3 is CASSVDLSEQYF. The CDR3 coding sequence is TGTGCCAGCAGCGTAGATCTATCCGAGCAGTACTTC.

The V call is TRBV6-5, the J call TRBJ1-5, with D maybe TRBD1 (5 bases). Germline lookup yields CDR1 MNHEY and CDR2 SVGAGI. The CDR3 consists of 14 residues. The V gene lost 5 bases and the J gene lost 4 bases, with 12 bases spanning the gap. The CDR3 coding sequence is TGTGCCAGCAGTAGGGGCCAACAAAATCAGCCCCAGCATTTT. Protein product: CASSRGQQNQPQHF.

As concerns this clone: Germline is not matched at one junction end, which may reflect a read error. The rearrangement links TRBV5-1 to TRBJ2-7, with TRBD1 matching over 10 bases. The CDR3 length is 15 residues. Germline V CDR1 and CDR2: SGHRS, YFSETQ. The CDR3 spells CASSSRTGGSFEQYF. The CDR3 coding sequence is TGCGCCAGCAGCTCACGGACAGGGGGTTCCTTCGAGCAGTACTTC.

The chain couples TRBV5-1 to TRBJ2-5, with 7 positions matching TRBD2. This CDR3 is built from 12 residues. V was clipped by 4 bases and J by 3 bases; unmatched bases: 0. Per the germline V gene, CDR1 is SGHRS and CDR2 is YFSETQ. CDR3 sequence: CASSLAEETQYF. DNA of the CDR3: TGCGCCAGCAGCCTAGCGGAAGAGACCCAGTACTTC.

The chain carries TRBV7-6 and TRBJ2-1; TRBD2 matches at 9 bases. With V trimmed by 6 bases and J by 6 bases, 12 bases remained unmatched. CDR1 is SGHVS, CDR2 FNYEAQ, per germline. The CDR3 totals 16 residues. CDR3 loop: CASSRAGTSRINEQFF. CDR3 nucleotide sequence: TGTGCCAGCAGTCGTGCCGGGACTAGCAGGATCAATGAGCAGTTCTTC.

V and J are TRBV4-2 and TRBJ2-5; D uncertain. V was shortened by 2 bases and J by 2 bases, with 6 bases between the two germline ends. This CDR3 comprises 13 residues. Per germline, CDR1 LGHNA and CDR2 YNFKEQ. This CDR3 is CASSQLGQETQYF. Here the CDR3 DNA reads TGTGCCAGCAGCCAACTGGGTCAAGAGACCCAGTACTTC.

Only a few counts were recorded for this clone. V is TRBV21-1 and J is TRBJ1-5. TRBV21-1 is tagged as a pseudogene. This CDR3 has 14 amino acids. CDR3 loop: CASNPTLSNQPQHF. For the CDR3, the DNA is TGTGCCAGCAACCCGACCCTTAGCAATCAGCCCCAGCATTTT.

The rearrangement uses TRBV11-2 and TRBJ1-1, with 8 bases fitting TRBD1. V lost 1 base to trimming and J lost 6 bases; unmatched junction nucleotides: 10. Germline V gives CDR1 SGHAT, CDR2 FQNNGV. The CDR3 is 16 amino acids. The CDR3 is CASSLGRGQGISEAFF. The DNA for the CDR3 is TGTGCCAGCAGCTTAGGCCGTGGACAGGGAATATCTGAAGCTTTCTTT.

The chain carries TRBV7-8 and TRBJ2-5; perhaps TRBD1 as D (5 bases). The CDR3 has 16 amino acids. CDR1 and CDR2 (germline): SGHVS, FQNEAQ. Trimming took off 2 bases at V and 0 bases at J, with 13 bases between the two ends. CDR3 bases: TGTGCCAGCAGCTTACGGACACTCCGGTACCAAGAGACCCAGTACTTC. This codes for CASSLRTLRYQETQYF.

The chain uses TRBV9 and TRBJ2-7; weak D call: TRBD2 (6 bases). Looked up from germline, CDR1 is SGDLS and CDR2 is YYNGEE. This CDR3 comprises 16 residues. V was cut by 1 base and J by 2 bases, with 16 bases left in between. The CDR3 loop is CASSVSPTSYTYEQYF. The CDR3, as DNA: TGTGCCAGCAGCGTATCCCCGACTAGTTATACCTACGAGCAGTACTTC.

Here the CDR3 DNA reads TGTGCCAGCAGCACCCGGGACACAGATACGCAGTATTTT. Translating gives CASSTRDTDTQYF. The chain uses TRBV7-2 and TRBJ2-3; weak D call: TRBD2 (5 bases). The CDR3 is made up of 13 amino acids. The germline gives CDR1 SGHTA, CDR2 FQGNSA. The V and J ends lost 5 bases and 2 bases respectively, with 8 bases between them.

V gene TRBV18 combines with J gene TRBJ2-5, with TRBD2 matching 9 bases. Per germline, CDR1 KGHSH and CDR2 LQKENI. With 2 bases clipped from V and 1 base from J, the junction kept 11 bases outside the gene matches. The CDR3 runs to 18 residues. The CDR3 DNA follows: TGTGCCAGCTCACCAAGGAGCGCGCTAGCGGGGCCCCAAGAGACCCAGTACTTC. It specifies CASSPRSALAGPQETQYF.

The V call is TRBV12-5, the J call TRBJ1-2, with a weak D call TRBD1 (5 bases). CDR1 is LGHNT and CDR2 is FRNRAP in the germline V gene. Trimming stripped 3 bases from V and 2 bases from J, with 7 bases between. There are 13 residues in the CDR3. CDR3 amino acids: CASGFWTNYGYTF. The CDR3 DNA reads as TGTGCTAGTGGTTTTTGGACAAACTATGGCTACACCTTC.

This chain joins TRBV19 and TRBJ1-4, with a tentative D call TRBD1 (5 bases). Germline assignment: CDR1 LNHDA and CDR2 SQIVND (reference sequence). The CDR3 consists of 16 residues. V was shortened by 3 bases and J by 5 bases, with 16 bases between the two germline ends. This chain's CDR3 is CASSIGSGPSNEKLFF. The DNA of the CDR3 is TGTGCCAGTAGTATTGGCTCGGGGCCCTCCAATGAAAAACTGTTTTTT.

The rearrangement links TRBV29-1 to TRBJ1-3, with D unclear. CDR1 is SQVTM and CDR2 is ANQGSEA in the germline V gene. V dropped 6 bases and J dropped 0 bases, with 9 bases sitting between them. The CDR3 runs to 13 residues. For the CDR3, the DNA is TGCAGCGTGGCGGCAGCCTCTGGAAACACCATATATTTT. Translation gives CSVAAASGNTIYF. The variable domain in full, with the rest retrieved from reference TRBV29-1 and TRBJ1-3, is SAVISQKPSRDICQRGTSLTIQCQVDSQVTMMFWYRQQPGQSLTLIATANQGSEATYESGFVIDKFPISRPNLTFSTLTVSNMSPEDSSIYLCSVAAASGNTIYFGEGSWLTVV.

This chain uses TRBV6-5 with TRBJ2-3, with D possibly matching TRBD2 (6 bases). Germline CDR1 and CDR2: MNHEY and SVGAGI. Trimming removed 7 bases from V and 6 bases from J, with 17 bases in between. The CDR3 contains 14 residues. Here the CDR3 reads CASTGRGGLDTQYF. CDR3 coding DNA: TGTGCCAGCACGGGGCGGGGAGGATTGGATACGCAGTATTTT.

The chain employs TRBV19 and TRBJ2-5, with D unclear. Per germline, CDR1 LNHDA and CDR2 SQIVND (reference sequence). This CDR3 has 13 residues. V dropped 4 bases and J dropped 5 bases, with 11 bases sitting between them. The CDR3 spells CASSSGARETQYF. CDR3 bases: TGTGCCAGTAGTAGTGGCGCACGGGAGACCCAGTACTTC.

The chain joins TRBV5-1 to TRBJ2-7; 7 bases are a match to TRBD2. Germline CDR1 SGHRS, CDR2 YFSETQ. The CDR3 covers 14 residues. The trim removed 0 bases at V and 6 bases at J, leaving 6 bases unmatched. The CDR3 protein is CASSLVAGEGEQYF. The CDR3 coding sequence is TGCGCCAGCAGCTTGGTTGCGGGAGAAGGCGAGCAGTACTTC.

V is TRBV30 and J is TRBJ2-3, with D uncertain. The CDR3 runs 13 residues. Germline assignment: CDR1 GTSNPN and CDR2 SVGIG (reference sequence). The CDR3 DNA is TGTGCTCATAGCAGGATTAGCACAGATACGCAGTATTTT. Encoded protein: CAHSRISTDTQYF.